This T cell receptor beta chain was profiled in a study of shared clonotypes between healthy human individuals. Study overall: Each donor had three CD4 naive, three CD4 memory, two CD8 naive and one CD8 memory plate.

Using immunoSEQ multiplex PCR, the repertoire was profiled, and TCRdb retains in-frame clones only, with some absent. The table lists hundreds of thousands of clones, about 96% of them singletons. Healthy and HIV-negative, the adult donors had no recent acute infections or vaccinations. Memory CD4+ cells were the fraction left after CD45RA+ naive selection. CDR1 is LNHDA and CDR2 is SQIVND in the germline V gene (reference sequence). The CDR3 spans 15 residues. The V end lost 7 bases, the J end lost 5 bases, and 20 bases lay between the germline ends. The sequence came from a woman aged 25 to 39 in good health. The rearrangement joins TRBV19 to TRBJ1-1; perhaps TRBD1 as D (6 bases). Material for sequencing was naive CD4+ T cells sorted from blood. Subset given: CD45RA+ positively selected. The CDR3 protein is CASTPRGGRRTEAFF. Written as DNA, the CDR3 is TGTGCCAGTACCCCGAGGGGGGGAAGAAGGACTGAAGCTTTCTTT.